The 10 T cell receptor beta chains reported below all come from one sample, sequenced in a study of spatial heterogeneity in lung cancer. Findings of the study overall: It was found that expanded intratumoral alpha and beta TCR counts tracked tumor mutation counts.

Time point indicated: sample taken at primary tumor resection. TCRdb itself ran the 5' RACE reads through MiXCR, one entry per CDR3 protein. The sample records about 4,300 distinct CDR3 sequences, 39% being singletons. These receptors are not linked to any known antigen. The sample was lung tumor tissue, taken at surgery. The receptors were sampled from a male donor with early-stage non-small cell lung cancer.

This clonotype rates as medium-sized. The rearrangement links TRBV6-5 to TRBJ1-1; 9 bases line up with TRBD1. Germline values: CDR1 MNHEY, CDR2 SVGAGI. Trimming removed 2 bases from V and 4 bases from J; junction bases left unmatched: 11. This CDR3 is built from 17 residues. CDR3 in amino acids: CASSYPTGTGRSTEAFF. The CDR3 DNA reads TGTGCCAGCAGTTACCCGACCGGGACAGGGCGGAGCACTGAAGCTTTCTTT.

V is TRBV20-1 and J is TRBJ1-1, with TRBD1 identical over 7 bases. Germline-derived CDR1 and CDR2 are DFQATT and SNEGSKA (reference sequence). V lost 5 bases to trimming and J lost 0 bases; unmatched junction nucleotides: 3. CDR3 length: 13 amino acids. CDR3 nucleotides: TGCAGTGCTGTGGGACAGCTGAACACTGAAGCTTTCTTT. Its protein product is CSAVGQLNTEAFF.

The rearrangement links TRBV10-3 to TRBJ2-7; D gene uncertain. CDR1 and CDR2 from the germline V gene are ENHRY and SYGVKD. The CDR3 has 13 amino acids. Trimming removed 3 bases at V and 1 base at J, with 7 bases between. CDR3 bases: TGTGCCATCAGTGAAGAGAGGTCCTACGAGCAGTACTTC. Translation: CAISEERSYEQYF.

The chain recombines TRBV3-1 with TRBJ2-1; 8 bases agree with TRBD2. The length of the CDR3 is 13 residues. Germline CDR1 LGHDT, CDR2 YNNKEL (reference sequence). Trimming at V came to 5 bases and at J to 8 bases, leaving 5 bases not matched to a gene. CDR3 nucleotides: TGTGCCAGCAGCTTATTGACTAGCGATGAGCAGTTCTTC. It codes for CASSLLTSDEQFF.

This clonotype came up a few times. The V gene is TRBV5-1, the J gene TRBJ2-3; 10 nucleotides align to TRBD2. Trimming at V came to 6 bases and at J to 4 bases, leaving 8 bases not matched to a gene. The CDR3 consists of 15 residues. CDR1 and CDR2 (germline): SGHRS, YFSETQ. The CDR3 spells CASNKRGGQADTQYF. The CDR3 DNA reads TGCGCCAGCAACAAGCGGGGGGGCCAAGCAGATACGCAGTATTTT.

This clonotype occurred many times. The chain carries TRBV29-1 and TRBJ2-2; D not certain. CDR1 is SQVTM, CDR2 ANQGSEA, per germline. Trimming removed 4 bases from V and 6 bases from J, with 12 bases in between. CDR3 length: 13 amino acids. CDR3 in amino acids: CSVGPPEAGELFF. In nucleotides, the CDR3 is TGCAGCGTTGGCCCCCCTGAGGCCGGGGAGCTGTTTTTT.

This clonotype is termed medium-sized. The V gene is TRBV20-1, the J gene TRBJ2-7; D remains unclear. The CDR3 extends over 17 amino acids. The V end was cut by 0 bases, the J end by 3 bases, with 21 bases between. Germline lookup yields CDR1 DFQATT and CDR2 SNEGSKA (reference sequence). The CDR3, as DNA: TGCAGTGCTAGAGATGCCACCTACCGGGCGCCCCACTACGAGCAGTACTTC. Protein sequence: CSARDATYRAPHYEQYF.

This clonotype is labeled as large. V gene TRBV20-1 combines with J gene TRBJ2-7, with TRBD1 matching over 7 bases. Germline lookup yields CDR1 DFQATT and CDR2 SNEGSKA (reference sequence). The CDR3 loop spans 11 amino acids. J gave up 9 bases and V 5 bases, and 7 bases lay outside the gene matches. The CDR3 is CSAWVQGLQYF. In DNA, the CDR3 is TGCAGTGCTTGGGTACAGGGGCTGCAGTACTTC.

This clonotype has just a few counts. The J gene is TRBJ1-6, the V gene TRBV20-1, with D tentatively TRBD1 (5 bases). Germline V CDR1 and CDR2: DFQATT, SNEGSKA (reference sequence). CDR3 length: 14 amino acids. V was shortened by 4 bases and J by 6 bases, with 13 bases between the two germline ends. CDR3 coding DNA: TGCAGTGCTACCTGGGACTTTTTTAATTCACCCCTCCACTTT. Its translation is CSATWDFFNSPLHF.

This clonotype was seen more than once but under ten times. The chain uses TRBV5-4 and TRBJ2-1; the D gene is possibly TRBD2 (6 bases). V was clipped by 2 bases and J by 6 bases, with 12 bases between them. The CDR3 length is 14 residues. From germline, CDR1 is SGHNT and CDR2 YYREEE (reference sequence). CDR3 in DNA: TGTGCCAGCAGCTTCTCCGGGGGTACCAATGAGCAGTTCTTC. Its translation: CASSFSGGTNEQFF.